The next 15 T cell receptor beta chains were all read from a single sample in a study of blood T cell repertoires in COVID-19 (TCRdb year 2020). Library preparation employed the immunoSEQ multiplex PCR assay. In TCRdb, the immuneACCESS table is reduced to in-frame sequences with V and J assigned. These tables do not hold every clone; where another copy was compared, an unresolved V gene accounts for under half, and the others remain unexplained. For this sample the table gives roughly 290,000 clones, of which over 75% were detected only once. The ten largest clones capture roughly 4% of the sample. Sequenced material: PBMCs or T cells enriched from blood (not recorded which). These receptors all stem from a woman in her twenties or thirties who had recovered from COVID-19.

This chain links TRBV10-1 with TRBJ2-1, with D perhaps TRBD1 (6 bases). Germline V CDR1 and CDR2: WNHNN, SYGVQD (reference sequence). Trimming pared 2 bases from V and 3 bases from J, leaving 11 bases between. The CDR3 contains 15 residues. CDR3 in DNA: TGCGCCAGCAGTGAGACAGGGTTGAGCTACAATGAGCAGTTCTTC. Protein: CASSETGLSYNEQFF.

In regard to this clone: The sample has other DNA sequences that encode this CDR3 too. The genes are TRBV6-5 and TRBJ1-5, with 9 bases that match TRBD1. Germline loops: CDR1 MNHEY, CDR2 SVGAGI. This CDR3 contains 13 residues. Trimming at V came to 5 bases and at J to 7 bases, leaving 3 bases not matched to a gene. The CDR3 loop is CASSRQGGQPQHF. The CDR3 DNA reads as TGTGCCAGCAGTAGACAGGGGGGACAGCCCCAGCATTTT.

The CDR3 sequence is CASSYGPDRGLGNTIYF. For the CDR3, the DNA is TGTGCCAGCAGTTATGGCCCTGACAGGGGGCTTGGAAACACCATATATTTT. The chain links TRBV28 to TRBJ1-3; 10 bases fit TRBD1. The junction had 9 bases not matched to a gene; V was cut back by 4 bases and J by 3 bases. The CDR3 runs 17 residues. Germline V gene sequence: CDR1 MDHEN, CDR2 SYDVKM.

The V and J genes are TRBV29-1 and TRBJ2-3, with TRBD1 matching 7 bases. Germline V gene data show CDR1 as SQVTM and CDR2 as ANQGSEA. Trimming cost V 8 bases and J 2 bases; bases outside gene matches: 7. The CDR3 runs 13 residues. In DNA, the CDR3 is TGCAGCTTTTCGGACAGGATCACAGATACGCAGTATTTT. Residues: CSFSDRITDTQYF.

This rearrangement joins TRBV27 to TRBJ1-5, with D unresolved. Between the trimmed V and J ends, which lost 6 bases and 1 base, there was a span of 4 bases. The CDR3 sequence is 12 residues long. The germline gives CDR1 MNHEY, CDR2 SMNVEV (reference sequence). The CDR3 sequence is CASRSSNQPQHF. CDR3 sequence (DNA): TGTGCCAGCAGATCAAGCAATCAGCCCCAGCATTTT.

This clone was recorded only once. The chain employs TRBV21-1 and TRBJ1-5. TRBV21-1 is classified as a pseudogene. The CDR3 has 14 residues. This CDR3 is CAPMTGGSNQPQHF. The CDR3 nucleotides are TGTGCGCCCATGACGGGTGGCAGCAATCAGCCCCAGCATTTT.

This sequence joins TRBV5-6 and TRBJ1-2, with a possible D match to TRBD1 (5 bases). Germline V gene data show CDR1 as SGHDT and CDR2 as YYEEEE. This CDR3 contains 16 residues. V was cut by 2 bases and J by 5 bases, with 19 bases left in between. The CDR3 region has the DNA TGTGCCAGCAGCTTAAACGGCAGGGCCACTTCATATGGCTACACCTTC. This codes for CASSLNGRATSYGYTF.

The chain combines TRBV15 with TRBJ2-7, with D perhaps TRBD2 (6 bases). The CDR3 totals 14 residues. V was clipped by 5 bases and J by 5 bases, with 16 bases between them. Germline CDR1 and CDR2: LNHNV and YYDKDF (reference sequence). The CDR3 region is CATSYGSKVDEQYF. In nucleotides, the CDR3 is TGTGCCACCAGCTACGGGAGTAAGGTGGACGAGCAGTACTTC. The full variable domain, in which reference TRBV15 and TRBJ2-7 provide the parts outside the CDR3, is DAMVIQNPRYQVTQFGKPVTLSCSQTLNHNVMYWYQQKSSQAPKLLFHYYDKDFNNEADTPDNFQSRRPNTSFCFLDIRSPGLGDTAMYLCATSYGSKVDEQYFGPGTRLTVT.

The CDR3 DNA sequence: TGTGCCAGTAGTTCCCCAGGGTGGTCTCCCGGGGAGCTGTTTTTT. It yields the protein CASSSPGWSPGELFF. The chain links TRBV19 to TRBJ2-2; D perhaps matches TRBD1 (5 bases). The CDR3 is made up of 15 amino acids. The germline V and J ends were trimmed by 5 bases and 6 bases, with 16 bases remaining between them. Germline CDR1 is LNHDA and CDR2 is SQIVND (reference sequence).

This clone was seen just once. The rearrangement joins TRBV15 to TRBJ2-1; 9 bases are shared with TRBD2. Losses at the gene ends were 4 bases for V and 4 bases for J; bases not matched to a gene: 11. The CDR3 totals 17 residues. CDR1 is LNHNV, CDR2 YYDKDF, per germline (reference sequence). The CDR3 DNA sequence: TGTGCCACCAGCAACCCCGAGGCCAGCGGGAGGTACAATGAGCAGTTCTTC. Amino acid sequence: CATSNPEASGRYNEQFF.

The chain links TRBV15 to TRBJ2-1; 10 nucleotides line up with TRBD2. This CDR3 has 15 amino acids. V was clipped by 4 bases and J by 4 bases; unmatched bases: 4. In germline, CDR1 is LNHNV, CDR2 YYDKDF (reference sequence). In DNA form, the CDR3 reads TGTGCCACCAGCATCATAGCGGGGGGATACAATGAGCAGTTCTTC. This gives the protein CATSIIAGGYNEQFF.

There are a few counts of this clone. V is TRBV5-5 and J is TRBJ1-5; 7 nucleotides agree with TRBD1. The J segment lost 4 bases and the V segment lost 4 bases, leaving 2 bases of the junction unmatched. The CDR3 contains 13 residues. Per the germline V gene, CDR1 is SGHKS and CDR2 is YYEKEE (reference sequence). For the CDR3, the DNA is TGTGCCAGCAGCAGGGACAGTAATCAGCCCCAGCATTTT. Translated, it gives CASSRDSNQPQHF.

The chain is built from TRBV19 and TRBJ1-2; 7 bases agree with TRBD1. J gave up 3 bases and V 3 bases, and 7 bases lay outside the gene matches. This CDR3 has 15 residues. Germline CDR1 LNHDA, CDR2 SQIVND (reference sequence). The CDR3 nucleotides are TGTGCCAGTAGTATCGACAGGGTTTCGGACTATGGCTACACCTTC. Its translation: CASSIDRVSDYGYTF.

V is TRBV28 and J is TRBJ1-4; D is perhaps TRBD1 (6 bases). V lost 6 bases to trimming and J lost 6 bases, with 17 bases between them. The CDR3 length is 15 residues. CDR1 MDHEN and CDR2 SYDVKM come from the germline V gene. In DNA, the CDR3 is TGTGCCAGCAGCCCCACTACGGACAGCCATGAAAAACTGTTTTTT. Amino acid sequence: CASSPTTDSHEKLFF. The variable domain in full, completed from reference TRBV28 and TRBJ1-4, reads DVKVTQSSRYLVKRTGEKVFLECVQDMDHENMFWYRQDPGLGLRLIYFSYDVKMKEKGDIPEGYSVSREKKERFSLILESASTNQTSMYLCASSPTTDSHEKLFFGSGTQLSVL.

This clone is a singleton in its sample. The genes are TRBV19 and TRBJ1-5, with D possibly TRBD1 on 6 matching bases. CDR1 LNHDA and CDR2 SQIVND come from the germline V gene (reference sequence). V dropped 3 bases and J dropped 9 bases, with 12 bases sitting between them. CDR3 length: 13 residues. This CDR3 reads CASSMARGPPQHF. For the CDR3, the DNA is TGTGCCAGTAGTATGGCCAGGGGACCGCCCCAGCATTTT.